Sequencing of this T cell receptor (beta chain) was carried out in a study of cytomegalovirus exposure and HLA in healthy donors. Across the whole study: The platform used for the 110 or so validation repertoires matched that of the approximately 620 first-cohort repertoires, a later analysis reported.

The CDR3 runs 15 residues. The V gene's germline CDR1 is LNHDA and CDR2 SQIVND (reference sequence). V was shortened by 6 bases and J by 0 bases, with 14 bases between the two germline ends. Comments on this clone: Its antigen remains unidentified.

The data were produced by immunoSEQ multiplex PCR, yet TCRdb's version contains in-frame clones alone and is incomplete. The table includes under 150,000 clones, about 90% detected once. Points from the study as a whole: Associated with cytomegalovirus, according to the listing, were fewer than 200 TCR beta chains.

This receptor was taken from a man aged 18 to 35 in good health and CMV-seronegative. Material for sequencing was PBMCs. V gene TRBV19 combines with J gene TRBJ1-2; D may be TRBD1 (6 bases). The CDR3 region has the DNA TGTGCCAGTAGGAGGACAGAGGAAGCTAACTATGGCTACACCTTC. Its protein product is CASRRTEEANYGYTF.